This TCR beta chain was identified during a study of Graves' ophthalmopathy and Graves' hyperthyroidism. V lost 2 bases to trimming and J lost 5 bases, with 12 bases between them. The CDR3 runs to 13 residues. Germline loops: CDR1 DFQATT, CDR2 SNEGSKA (reference sequence). The authors amplified TCR beta CDR3 regions, and they did so from RNA transcripts for repertoire sequencing. The first round was an RT-PCR with HTBI primers, and the second round was a multiplex PCR. TCRdb redid the calling of the multiplex PCR reads with MiXCR, one entry per CDR3 protein. The sample includes 600,000 to 700,000 distinct CDR3 sequences, about two fifths of them seen just once. The table lists this clonotype with many counts.

The chain combines TRBV20-1 with TRBJ1-2; D is unresolved. The specimen was peripheral blood. The clonotype originates from an adult man with Graves' ophthalmopathy. CDR3 coding DNA: TGCAGTGCTAGACCTCCGGGGAAGTATGGCTACACCTTC. Translation gives CSARPPGKYGYTF.